The 2 T cell receptor beta chains below were found in one sample sequenced in a study of human T cells and chemical hapten exposure. TCRdb re-called the RACE reads through MiXCR, storing one row per CDR3 protein. The sample lists 240,000 or so distinct CDR3 sequences, about 9% occurring once. Noted time point: pre-sensitization, week 0. Sample treatment: therapeutic diphenylcyclopropenone sensitization with weekly scalp DPC. Sequences were derived from whole blood, sampled in connection with sensitization to the hapten diphenylcyclopropenone (DPC). The receptors originated from a middle-aged woman with alopecia areata. Some clones in this sample may be carry-over from other donors' samples.

The chain recombines TRBV20-1 with TRBJ2-7; D is perhaps TRBD1 (6 bases). The V gene's germline CDR1 is DFQATT and CDR2 SNEGSKA (reference sequence). This CDR3 comprises 15 residues. Trimming removed 2 bases at V and 3 bases at J, with 17 bases between. The CDR3 sequence is CSARTPMGAHYEQYF. The DNA for the CDR3 is TGCAGTGCTAGAACTCCTATGGGGGCTCACTACGAGCAGTACTTC.

This chain connects TRBV5-5 to TRBJ1-5, with D unresolved. The CDR3 consists of 14 residues. The germline gives CDR1 SGHKS, CDR2 YYEKEE (reference sequence). V dropped 2 bases and J dropped 2 bases, with 8 bases sitting between them. CDR3 protein: CASSFYYGNQPQHF. CDR3 in DNA: TGTGCCAGCAGCTTTTACTACGGCAATCAGCCCCAGCATTTT.